One sample yielded the 27 T cell receptor beta chains listed below, sequenced in a study of Ad26.COV2.S vaccination and SARS-CoV-2 variants. This table comes from immunoSEQ multiplex PCR, and its TCRdb copy is limited to in-frame clones, with some not included. Of fewer than 400,000 clones listed, 90% are singletons. Indicated treatment: roughly 20 received Ad26.COV2.S at low or high dose, single or two shots; 5 received placebo; per-sample allocation not given. Samples came from day 63 after the first vaccine or placebo injection. The specimen was peripheral blood, collected in a trial of Ad26.COV2.S vaccine versus placebo. Receptors originate from a person aged 18 to 59 who received the Ad26.COV2.S COVID-19 vaccine or a placebo.

The count of this clone is one. V and J are TRBV12-5 and TRBJ1-1; 7 bases are shared with TRBD1. The length of the CDR3 is 15 residues. With V trimmed by 3 bases and J by 1 base, 5 bases remained unmatched. Per germline, CDR1 LGHNT and CDR2 FRNRAP. The CDR3 here is CASGLVGTANTEAFF. Written as DNA, the CDR3 is TGTGCTAGTGGTTTAGTAGGGACAGCGAACACTGAAGCTTTCTTT.

V is TRBV4-2 and J is TRBJ1-2; D uncertain. V was cut by 0 bases and J by 8 bases, with 16 bases left in between. Germline-derived CDR1 and CDR2 are LGHNA and YNFKEQ. This CDR3 is built from 15 residues. The CDR3 reads CASSQEAYDLGGYTF. The CDR3 nucleotides are TGTGCCAGCAGCCAAGAGGCCTACGATTTGGGAGGCTACACCTTC.

This sequence joins TRBV4-1 and TRBJ1-1, with TRBD1 matching 7 bases. CDR3 length: 15 residues. CDR1 is MGHRA and CDR2 is YSYEKL in the germline V gene. Trimming removed 2 bases from V and 4 bases from J; junction bases left unmatched: 7. In DNA, the CDR3 is TGCGCCAGCAGCCAAAGACAGGGTGGAGGCACTGAAGCTTTCTTT. Its translation is CASSQRQGGGTEAFF.

The rearrangement links TRBV2 to TRBJ2-1; D perhaps matches TRBD2 (5 bases). CDR1 is SNHLY, CDR2 FYNNEI, per germline. The CDR3 is 15 amino acids. Trimming stripped 8 bases from V and 2 bases from J, with 16 bases between. CDR3 loop: CASQIEGVTYNEQFF. CDR3 in DNA: TGTGCCAGCCAGATTGAGGGAGTAACCTACAATGAGCAGTTCTTC.

This sequence joins TRBV7-9 and TRBJ2-3; no reliable D call. V dropped 5 bases and J dropped 4 bases, with 13 bases sitting between them. Germline V gives CDR1 SEHNR, CDR2 FQNEAQ (reference sequence). The CDR3 is 14 residues long. The chain's CDR3 is CASSKDPSPDTQYF. The CDR3 nucleotides read TGTGCCAGCAGCAAGGACCCTTCCCCAGATACGCAGTATTTT. The full variable domain, completed using reference TRBV7-9 and TRBJ2-3, is DTGVSQNPRHKITKRGQNVTFRCDPISEHNRLYWYRQTLGQGPEFLTYFQNEAQLEKSRLLSDRFSAERPKGSFSTLEIQRTEQGDSAMYLCASSKDPSPDTQYFGPGTRLTVL.

The chain combines TRBV5-1 with TRBJ1-1; 7 positions agree with TRBD1. After removal of 2 bases from V and 0 bases from J, the junction contained 4 bases not matched to a gene. The V gene's germline CDR1 is SGHRS and CDR2 YFSETQ. This CDR3 has 15 amino acids. The CDR3 spells CASSFQGQVNTEAFF. The DNA for the CDR3 is TGCGCCAGCAGCTTTCAAGGACAGGTGAACACTGAAGCTTTCTTT.

This chain connects TRBV5-6 to TRBJ1-1; TRBD1 might be the D (6 bases). Germline CDR1 reads SGHDT; CDR2 reads YYEEEE. The CDR3 runs to 14 residues. Trimming took off 4 bases at V and 5 bases at J, with 15 bases between the two ends. DNA for the CDR3: TGTGCCAGCAGCCGGATGACAGGTTTAACTGAAGCTTTCTTT. Residues: CASSRMTGLTEAFF.

V usage is TRBV18 and J usage is TRBJ2-3; weak D call: TRBD2 (6 bases). The CDR3 has 12 residues. From germline, CDR1 is KGHSH and CDR2 LQKENI. V dropped 6 bases and J dropped 9 bases, with 13 bases sitting between them. In DNA, the CDR3 is TGTGCCAGCTCCCACGGACTACCCACGCAGTATTTT. Protein product: CASSHGLPTQYF.

This chain connects TRBV4-3 to TRBJ1-1; D unresolved. The V gene's germline CDR1 is LGHNA and CDR2 YSLEER. The CDR3 loop spans 14 amino acids. V lost 3 bases and J 1 base, leaving 9 bases between the germline ends. The CDR3 sequence: CASSHLPKNTEAFF. DNA for the CDR3: TGCGCCAGCAGCCACTTACCTAAGAACACTGAAGCTTTCTTT.

The J gene is TRBJ1-1, the V gene TRBV11-2; D is ambiguous. The CDR3 consists of 13 residues. The germline gives CDR1 SGHAT, CDR2 FQNNGV. The V gene lost 5 bases and the J gene lost 1 base, with 8 bases spanning the gap. This CDR3 reads CASSDLPNTEAFF. As DNA, the CDR3 is TGTGCCAGCAGCGACCTGCCGAACACTGAAGCTTTCTTT.

V is TRBV7-2 and J is TRBJ1-1, with D possibly matching TRBD1 (5 bases). Trimming left V 3 bases short and J 5 bases short, with 13 bases between. This CDR3 has 14 residues. The germline V gene has CDR1 SGHTA and CDR2 FQGNSA. The CDR3 protein is CASSFQGIGTEAFF. The CDR3 DNA is TGTGCCAGCAGCTTTCAGGGTATAGGGACTGAAGCTTTCTTT.

In this sample, this clone turned up once. The chain recombines TRBV11-1 with TRBJ2-2; D is unresolved. Germline V gene lookup returns CDR1 SGHAT and CDR2 FQDESV (reference sequence). CDR3 length: 16 amino acids. V was shortened by 6 bases and J by 2 bases, with 16 bases between the two germline ends. The CDR3 spells CASSPGQFGNTGELFF. CDR3 coding DNA: TGTGCCAGCAGTCCAGGCCAGTTTGGAAACACCGGGGAGCTGTTTTTT.

V is TRBV12-5 and J is TRBJ2-5; 7 nucleotides align to TRBD1. Trimming took 4 bases from V and 3 from J; bases not matched to a gene: 2. The CDR3 totals 13 residues. Germline CDR1 reads LGHNT; CDR2 reads FRNRAP. The DNA of the CDR3 is TGTGCTAGTGGTTCCGACAGGGAAGAGACCCAGTACTTC. Translation: CASGSDREETQYF.

This chain links TRBV30 with TRBJ1-5, with TRBD1 identical over 9 bases. CDR1 is GTSNPN, CDR2 SVGIG, per germline (reference sequence). J lost 3 bases, V lost 0 bases, and 15 bases had no gene match. There are 19 residues in the CDR3. CDR3 region: CAWSVPPLLRDRDNQPQHF. The CDR3 nucleotides are TGTGCCTGGAGTGTGCCTCCTCTCCTCCGGGACAGGGACAATCAGCCCCAGCATTTT.

The rearrangement joins TRBV13 to TRBJ2-1; D remains ambiguous. Looked up from germline, CDR1 is PRHDT and CDR2 is FYEKMQ (reference sequence). The CDR3 has 15 amino acids. V was clipped by 0 bases and J by 0 bases, with 6 bases between them. CDR3 DNA sequence: TGTGCCAGCAGCTTAGGCCAGATCTCCTACAATGAGCAGTTCTTC. Its translation is CASSLGQISYNEQFF.

The chain couples TRBV9 to TRBJ1-2; 7 bases align to TRBD1. From germline, CDR1 is SGDLS and CDR2 YYNGEE. J was trimmed by 2 bases and V by 3 bases; bases with no gene match: 7. The CDR3 consists of 15 residues. This CDR3 is CASSEGKGQNYGYTF. The CDR3 bases are TGTGCCAGCAGCGAAGGAAAGGGACAGAACTATGGCTACACCTTC.

This clone was counted a single time. The chain joins TRBV6-2 or TRBV6-3 to TRBJ1-1, with D possibly matching TRBD1 (6 bases). Trimming took off 2 bases at V and 5 bases at J, with 15 bases between the two ends. Germline V gene data show CDR1 as MNHEY and CDR2 as SVGEGT. The CDR3 runs 15 residues. The CDR3 loop reads CASSYHNTGRTEAFF. For the CDR3, the DNA is TGTGCCAGCAGTTACCATAATACAGGGAGAACTGAAGCTTTCTTT.

About this clone: This may be a read error: a much more frequent sequence differs by one nucleotide. The genes are TRBV14 and TRBJ1-1; D unresolved. CDR3 size: 12 residues. Per the germline V gene, CDR1 is SGHDN and CDR2 is FVKESK. The V and J ends lost 5 bases and 3 bases respectively, with 7 bases between them. This CDR3 reads CASSSRDTEAFF. The CDR3 DNA reads as TGTGCCAGCAGCTCAAGGGACACTGAAGCTTTCTTT.

The chain has TRBV10-2 and TRBJ1-1; D uncertain. Germline V CDR1 and CDR2: WSHSY, SAAADI. The CDR3 runs 13 residues. V was cut by 8 bases and J by 0 bases, with 10 bases left in between. The CDR3 spells CASVYTLNTEAFF. The DNA of the CDR3 is TGCGCCAGCGTCTACACACTGAACACTGAAGCTTTCTTT.

The rearrangement joins TRBV7-9 to TRBJ1-2; unclear D gene. The CDR3 loop spans 13 amino acids. With 5 bases removed from V and 8 bases from J, the gap between germline ends came to 15 bases. CDR1 is SEHNR, CDR2 FQNEAQ, per germline (reference sequence). The CDR3: CASSPVLELGYTF. The CDR3 DNA sequence: TGTGCCAGCAGCCCAGTCCTGGAATTAGGCTACACCTTC. Full variable domain (rest looked up from reference TRBV7-9 and TRBJ1-2): DTGVSQNPRHKITKRGQNVTFRCDPISEHNRLYWYRQTLGQGPEFLTYFQNEAQLEKSRLLSDRFSAERPKGSFSTLEIQRTEQGDSAMYLCASSPVLELGYTFGSGTRLTVV.

The chain combines TRBV16 with TRBJ1-5; D ambiguous. The V gene's germline CDR1 is KGHSY and CDR2 FQNENV. This CDR3 contains 14 residues. Trimming stripped 3 bases from V and 4 bases from J, with 10 bases between. CDR3 sequence (DNA): TGTGCCAGCAGCCAGGGTTCCCTGAATCAGCCCCAGCATTTT. It translates to CASSQGSLNQPQHF.

The chain couples TRBV5-1 to TRBJ2-7; D is undetermined. Germline assignment: CDR1 SGHRS and CDR2 YFSETQ. The V end was cut by 2 bases, the J end by 7 bases, with 19 bases between. This CDR3 region has 15 residues. CDR3 region: CASSLLYPLPREQYF. For the CDR3, the DNA is TGCGCCAGCAGCTTACTTTACCCCCTCCCTCGAGAGCAGTACTTC.

This rearrangement joins TRBV7-2 to TRBJ1-6; a possible D gene is TRBD1 (5 bases). The germline V and J ends were trimmed by 1 base and 7 bases, with 20 bases remaining between them. This CDR3 comprises 18 residues. The germline V gene encodes CDR1 SGHTA and CDR2 FQGNSA. CDR3 sequence (DNA): TGTGCCAGCAGCTTAGGTTGGGGCGGGTGGGGGGAAAATTCACCCCTCCACTTT. This translates into CASSLGWGGWGENSPLHF.

The chain links TRBV4-1 to TRBJ1-4; the D gene is possibly TRBD1 (5 bases). This CDR3 is built from 14 residues. From germline, CDR1 is MGHRA and CDR2 YSYEKL. Trimming cost V 3 bases and J 8 bases, with 13 bases left between them. The CDR3 sequence is CASSHAGTLEKLFF. CDR3 DNA sequence: TGCGCCAGCAGCCATGCGGGGACTTTGGAAAAACTGTTTTTT.

The chain is built from TRBV28 and TRBJ2-1; 12 bases agree with TRBD2. The CDR3 spans 13 residues. CDR1 and CDR2 from the germline V gene are MDHEN and SYDVKM. The ends lost 11 bases at V and 8 bases at J; junction bases unmatched: 7. CDR3 sequence: CALTPSGRDEQFF. CDR3 DNA sequence: TGTGCCCTAACCCCTAGCGGGAGGGATGAGCAGTTCTTC. Looking up the rest from reference TRBV28 and TRBJ2-1 gives the full variable domain: DVKVTQSSRYLVKRTGEKVFLECVQDMDHENMFWYRQDPGLGLRLIYFSYDVKMKEKGDIPEGYSVSREKKERFSLILESASTNQTSMYLCALTPSGRDEQFFGPGTRLTVL.

CDR3 bases: TGCAGCGTTGAGACCCTCCATACGTGGCAACCCTTTGATGGCTACACCTTC. Its translation is CSVETLHTWQPFDGYTF. The chain uses TRBV29-1 and TRBJ1-2, with unresolved D. This CDR3 is 17 amino acids long. V lost 3 bases to trimming and J lost 6 bases, with 26 bases between them. Germline-derived CDR1 and CDR2 are SQVTM and ANQGSEA.

The rearrangement links TRBV7-6 to TRBJ1-2; D is unresolved. V lost 1 base to trimming and J lost 3 bases, with 15 bases between them. Germline CDR1 and CDR2: SGHVS and FNYEAQ. The CDR3 spans 16 residues. Here the CDR3 reads CASSLGPAFTDYGYTF. In DNA form, the CDR3 reads TGTGCCAGCAGCTTAGGACCAGCCTTTACGGACTATGGCTACACCTTC.